Listed below are T cell receptor beta chains from one sample, sequenced in a study of blood T cell repertoires in COVID-19. Profiled with immunoSEQ multiplex PCR; TCRdb holds only in-frame clones, not every one. The profile covers roughly 120,000 clones, with approximately 77% appearing a single time and over 7% taken by the ten largest. Sequenced sample: peripheral blood. The receptors come from a human donor in a cohort sampled during active COVID-19. Each CDR3 is given with its conserved first and last residue. Fields, in order: V gene, clone size, J gene, D gene, CDR3 DNA, CDR3 protein. D genes are given only for firm matches. Clone size appears in some rows only: once, few, many, or a class for an expanded clone.

TRBV28	NA	TRBJ1-4	NA	TGTGCCAGCAGTTTATGGGGGGGGGAAAAACTGTTTTTT	CASSLWGGEKLFF
TRBV28	NA	TRBJ2-5	NA	TGTGCCAGCAGTTTAGCTAGACGGGGAGAGACCCAGTACTTC	CASSLARRGETQYF
TRBV7-9	NA	TRBJ2-3	TRBD2	TGTGCCAGCAGCTCTAGCGGATCTAGCACAGATACGCAGTATTTT	CASSSSGSSTDTQYF
TRBV6-1	NA	TRBJ1-1	NA	TGTGCCAGCAGTGAGGGAGGGACTGAAGCTTTCTTT	CASSEGGTEAFF
TRBV28	NA	TRBJ2-1	TRBD2	TGTGCCAGCAGTTTATTTAGCGGGAGGGGTGAGCAGTTCTTC	CASSLFSGRGEQFF
TRBV4-2	once	TRBJ2-6	NA	TGTGCCAGCAGGCGCCAGGGGTCCTCTGGGGCCAACGTCCTGACTTTC	CASRRQGSSGANVLTF
TRBV5-1	NA	TRBJ1-1	NA	TGCGCCAGCGGTTTAATGGGGAGTACTGAAGCTTTCTTT	CASGLMGSTEAFF
TRBV12-5	NA	TRBJ2-7	NA	TGTGCTAGTGGCCTGCGGCCCTCCGAGCAGTACTTC	CASGLRPSEQYF
TRBV19	NA	TRBJ2-7	TRBD2	TGTGCCAGTAGTGGTAGGGAGGGCCCCTACGAGCAGTACTTC	CASSGREGPYEQYF
TRBV5-4	NA	TRBJ2-7	NA	TGTGCCAGCAGCTTGGGGAATACAGGGTCCTACGAGCAGTACTTC	CASSLGNTGSYEQYF
TRBV5-8	NA	TRBJ1-4	TRBD1	TGTGCCAGCAGCGATGGGACAGGGGGTAGGAATGAAAAACTGTTTTTT	CASSDGTGGRNEKLFF
TRBV5-8	NA	TRBJ2-2	NA	TGTGCCAGCAGCTTTACACAGGTCCACACCGGGGAGCTGTTTTTT	CASSFTQVHTGELFF
TRBV7-9	NA	TRBJ2-2	TRBD1	TGTGCCAGCACCCGGACAGGGGACACCGGGGAGCTGTTTTTT	CASTRTGDTGELFF
TRBV19	NA	TRBJ1-5	NA	TGTGCCAGTAGTTGGCAGGGGCGCAGTCAGCCCCAGCATTTT	CASSWQGRSQPQHF
TRBV7-9	NA	TRBJ2-7	TRBD1	TGTGCCAGCAGCTTAACCCAGGGGGCAAGGTACGAGCAGTACTTC	CASSLTQGARYEQYF
TRBV7-6	NA	TRBJ2-3	TRBD2	TGTGCCAGCAGCGGGGGACTAGCGGGAAACACAGATACGCAGTATTTT	CASSGGLAGNTDTQYF
TRBV7-9	few	TRBJ1-2	NA	TGTGCCAGCAGCTTAGTACAGGTCGGGGGCTACACCTTC	CASSLVQVGGYTF
TRBV28	NA	TRBJ1-4	NA	TGTGCCAGCAGTTTTGACCCTTCGGGGGGGCTCAATGAAAAACTGTTTTTT	CASSFDPSGGLNEKLFF
TRBV6-1	NA	TRBJ1-2	NA	TGTGCCAGCAGTGATAGGTCAGGTGACTATGGCTACACCTTC	CASSDRSGDYGYTF
TRBV12-3/TRBV12-4	NA	TRBJ2-5	NA	TGTGCCAGCAGCTCTCAGGAGGGAAAGACCCAGTACTTC	CASSSQEGKTQYF
TRBV5-1	NA	TRBJ2-7	NA	TGCGCCAGCAGCCGAGTACAGGGAACCGCCTACTACGAGCAGTACTTC	CASSRVQGTAYYEQYF
TRBV24-1	NA	TRBJ2-7	NA	TGTGCCACCAGTGACCAGGGGAGATCCTACGAGCAGTACTTC	CATSDQGRSYEQYF
TRBV13	NA	TRBJ1-2	NA	TGTGCCAGCTCGGGACGGGAGTACGGCTACACCTTC	CASSGREYGYTF
TRBV24-1	NA	TRBJ1-1	NA	TGTGCCACCACGCGGGGGACTGAAGCTTTCTTT	CATTRGTEAFF
TRBV3-1/TRBV3-2	NA	TRBJ2-7	NA	TGTGCCAGCGGTGACAGTTACGAGCAGTACTTC	CASGDSYEQYF